Following are 6 T cell receptor beta chains from one sample sequenced in a study of shared clonotypes between healthy human individuals. Sequencing used immunoSEQ multiplex PCR; TCRdb keeps in-frame clones, though not all of them. The sample includes 2 million to 2.5 million clones, about 90% of them seen just once. Specimen: naive CD4+ T cells from PBMCs. Subset of the sample: CD45RA+ positively selected. The receptors were gathered from a young man in good health. Some clones in this sample may be carry-over from other donors' samples.

CDR3 sequence (DNA): TGTGCCAGCAGTGACCCGGGGGACAGGCAGAGCTCCTACGAGCAGTACTTC. Its protein is CASSDPGDRQSSYEQYF. The gene calls are TRBV6-4 and TRBJ2-7; 8 positions agree with TRBD1. The CDR3 contains 17 residues. Germline loops: CDR1 MRHNA, CDR2 SNTAGT. The trim removed 2 bases at V and 0 bases at J, leaving 9 bases unmatched.

The genes are TRBV21-1 and TRBJ2-7; the table assigns TRBD2, which was not confirmed against the DNA. TRBV21-1 is deemed a pseudogene. The CDR3 covers 15 residues. The CDR3 DNA sequence: TGTGCCAGCAGCAAAGCGGGGACTAGCGGCTACGAGCAGTACTTC. Translated: CASSKAGTSGYEQYF.

This rearrangement joins TRBV11-2 to TRBJ2-7, with 8 nucleotides matching TRBD2. Germline V gives CDR1 SGHAT, CDR2 FQNNGV. With V trimmed by 2 bases and J by 2 bases, 2 bases remained unmatched. The CDR3 consists of 14 residues. This CDR3 reads CASSLFSGTYEQYF. The CDR3 bases are TGTGCCAGCAGCTTATTTAGCGGGACCTACGAGCAGTACTTC.

V usage is TRBV5-1 and J usage is TRBJ2-2; D ambiguous. The CDR3 loop spans 13 amino acids. V was pared by 2 bases and J by 5 bases, with 7 bases between. Germline V gives CDR1 SGHRS, CDR2 YFSETQ. The CDR3 coding sequence is TGCGCCAGCAGCTTTATCCCGACCGGGGAGCTGTTTTTT. Protein product: CASSFIPTGELFF.

This clone was counted a single time. The chain's CDR3 is CASGLGVGFSTYNEQFF. CDR3 in DNA: TGTGCCAGCGGATTAGGGGTAGGCTTTTCAACCTACAATGAGCAGTTCTTC. The chain recombines TRBV11-2 with TRBJ2-1, with D perhaps matching TRBD1 (5 bases). Trimming took 8 bases from V and 2 from J, leaving 22 bases between them. This CDR3 is built from 17 residues. Germline CDR1 and CDR2: SGHAT and FQNNGV.

For this clone: The same CDR3 is also encoded by other DNA sequences in this sample. The V and J genes are TRBV28 and TRBJ1-1, with D perhaps matching TRBD1 (5 bases). Germline assignment: CDR1 MDHEN and CDR2 SYDVKM. The CDR3 covers 11 residues. The V gene lost 9 bases and the J gene lost 3 bases, with 8 bases spanning the gap. The CDR3 loop is CASRGDTEAFF. In DNA form, the CDR3 reads TGTGCCAGTAGGGGAGACACTGAAGCTTTCTTT.